This is a list of T cell receptor beta chains from one sample in a study of control samples from healthy donors and cancer patients. The repertoire was sequenced with immunoSEQ multiplex PCR; TCRdb's copy has only in-frame clones and lacks some. The table records about 80,000 clones, around 80% of them present only once. Sequencing was done on a sample of PBMCs. The receptors come from a man aged 60 to 69 with head and neck cancer. CDR3s include the opening cysteine and the closing phenylalanine or tryptophan.

CDR3aa	v_gene	j_gene
CSAREPSGASNEQFF	TRBV29-1	TRBJ2-1
CASSGDPSNQPQHF	TRBV6-5	TRBJ1-5
CASSPRPFSYEQYF	TRBV18	TRBJ2-7
CASSLYPRAGTGELFF	TRBV5-1	TRBJ2-2
CASSPGSGFEGYTF	TRBV5-1	TRBJ1-2
CASSQYTISTDTQYF	TRBV5-4	TRBJ2-3
CASTDSSPYEQYF	TRBV10-1	TRBJ2-7
CASSLRRVRRKGYEQYF	TRBV27	TRBJ2-7
CASSLDWRLGHNEQFF	TRBV5-1	TRBJ2-1
CASSPQPHLAGDPYEQYF	TRBV6-6	TRBJ2-7
CASRQGGAASSYNEQFF	TRBV5-1	TRBJ2-1
CASSLRSNEQYF	TRBV7-9	TRBJ2-7
CAIGADNQPQHF	TRBV10-3	TRBJ1-5
CASSDSTNEKLFF	TRBV19	TRBJ1-4
CASSASLDWNEQYF	TRBV9	TRBJ2-7
CASSALGGEQYF	TRBV27	TRBJ2-7
CASSHSPGELFF	TRBV12-3/TRBV12-4	TRBJ2-2
CATAGEGTDTQYF	TRBV28	TRBJ2-3